The 32 T cell receptor beta chains reported below all come from one sample, sequenced in a study of blood T cells in healthy people across ages. Next came a second PCR, run for about 6 to 11 cycles, which used a sample-barcoded 5' primer along with a J-beta primer mix. TCRdb re-analysed the 5' RACE reads in MiXCR, keeping a single row per CDR3 protein. The profile shows about a million distinct CDR3 sequences, roughly half of them singletons. The specimen was blood. These receptors came from a woman aged 60-75 years in good health.

The chain links TRBV28 to TRBJ2-3; D remains unclear. The CDR3 length is 14 residues. CDR1 is MDHEN, CDR2 SYDVKM, per germline. The germline V and J ends were trimmed by 6 bases and 5 bases, with 15 bases remaining between them. As DNA, the CDR3 is TGTGCCAGCAGCCCGGCCAGTGTGGGAGATACGCAGTATTTT. Translating gives CASSPASVGDTQYF. The whole variable domain, remainder taken from reference TRBV28 and TRBJ2-3, is DVKVTQSSRYLVKRTGEKVFLECVQDMDHENMFWYRQDPGLGLRLIYFSYDVKMKEKGDIPEGYSVSREKKERFSLILESASTNQTSMYLCASSPASVGDTQYFGPGTRLTVL.

This clonotype has just a few counts. The V gene is TRBV20-1, the J gene TRBJ2-7; 7 bases line up with TRBD2. This CDR3 contains 14 residues. V lost 1 base to trimming and J lost 5 bases; unmatched junction nucleotides: 8. Looked up from germline, CDR1 is DFQATT and CDR2 is SNEGSKA (reference sequence). The CDR3 nucleotides are TGCAGTGCTAGAGGGGGGAGGGAGAGCGACGAGCAGTACTTC. It codes for CSARGGRESDEQYF.

CDR3 bases: TGTGCCAGCAGCCCCAGCGGGAGTGCCCAATACGAGCAGTACTTC. It specifies CASSPSGSAQYEQYF. V and J are TRBV7-9 and TRBJ2-7; TRBD2 agrees at 8 bases. The CDR3 is made up of 15 amino acids. Germline trimming cut 5 bases from V and 4 bases from J; bases unmatched to any gene: 10. Germline CDR1 and CDR2: SEHNR and FQNEAQ (reference sequence).

This clonotype appeared a few times. V gene TRBV30 combines with J gene TRBJ2-7; D unclear. Germline V gives CDR1 GTSNPN, CDR2 SVGIG (reference sequence). The CDR3 sequence is 12 residues long. Trimming took 0 bases from V and 3 from J, leaving 6 bases between them. CDR3 loop: CAWSVVGYEQYF. CDR3 nucleotide sequence: TGTGCCTGGAGTGTGGTTGGCTACGAGCAGTACTTC.

This clonotype was recorded many times. The chain employs TRBV28 and TRBJ2-7, with TRBD2 as a possible D gene (5 bases). Germline CDR1 is MDHEN and CDR2 is SYDVKM. V shed 5 bases and J shed 6 bases, with 11 bases lying between them. This CDR3 is 12 amino acids long. The DNA of the CDR3 is TGTGCCAGCAGTCAATCTGGAGGCGAGCAGTACTTC. Amino acid sequence: CASSQSGGEQYF.

Note on this clonotype: At one end the junction does not follow the germline gene, possibly because of a read error. This chain links TRBV20-1 with TRBJ1-1; 8 nucleotides line up with TRBD1. This CDR3 is built from 13 residues. Germline lookup yields CDR1 DFQATT and CDR2 SNEGSKA (reference sequence). The CDR3 loop is CSSTRTGNAEAFF. CDR3 nucleotide sequence: TGCAGTTCGACGAGGACAGGGAACGCTGAAGCTTTCTTT.

Concerning this clonotype: At one of its ends the junction is not consistent with the germline gene, which may arise from a read error. The chain recombines TRBV12-3 or TRBV12-4 with TRBJ2-4; 9 bases match TRBD1. The CDR3 is 13 amino acids. CDR3 DNA sequence: TGTGCCAGCAGTTTGGGACAGGGATACGAGCAGGACTTC. This gives the protein CASSLGQGYEQDF.

The chain joins TRBV7-2 to TRBJ1-1; D is uncertain. V was pared by 4 bases and J by 4 bases, with 10 bases between. CDR3 length: 13 residues. Looked up from germline, CDR1 is SGHTA and CDR2 is FQGNSA. The CDR3 DNA follows: TGTGCCAGCAGCTACAACGTGGGCACTGAAGCTTTCTTT. This gives the protein CASSYNVGTEAFF.

The chain couples TRBV20-1 to TRBJ2-1, with D perhaps matching TRBD1 (5 bases). Per the germline V gene, CDR1 is DFQATT and CDR2 is SNEGSKA (reference sequence). CDR3 size: 17 residues. The ends were cut back, 0 bases at V and 1 base at J, with 16 bases in the middle. CDR3 amino acids: CSARDLPVTGSYNEQFF. The CDR3, as DNA: TGCAGTGCTAGAGATCTGCCAGTTACAGGATCCTACAATGAGCAGTTCTTC.

This clonotype was detected only once. CDR3 in amino acids: CASSPPGGAGNTIYF. The CDR3 DNA reads as TGTGCCAGCAGCCCCCCCGGGGGCGCGGGAAACACCATATATTTT. V gene TRBV11-2 combines with J gene TRBJ1-3, with D possibly being TRBD1 (6 bases). V dropped 5 bases and J dropped 4 bases, with 15 bases sitting between them. The CDR3 runs 15 residues. CDR1 SGHAT and CDR2 FQNNGV come from the germline V gene.

The rearrangement uses TRBV7-9 and TRBJ2-1, with 10 bases matching TRBD2. Germline CDR1 is SEHNR and CDR2 is FQNEAQ (reference sequence). V lost 6 bases to trimming and J lost 7 bases; unmatched junction nucleotides: 12. This CDR3 comprises 16 residues. This CDR3 reads CASRVSAGGPLNEQFF. CDR3 coding DNA: TGTGCCAGCAGAGTCTCAGCGGGAGGGCCATTAAATGAGCAGTTCTTC.

The chain links TRBV7-2 to TRBJ2-2, with 7 bases aligning to TRBD2. Per the germline V gene, CDR1 is SGHTA and CDR2 is FQGNSA. V shed 5 bases and J 4 bases; nucleotides not matched to a gene: 7. The CDR3 consists of 15 residues. This chain's CDR3 is CASSPERGSTGELFF. The DNA for the CDR3 is TGTGCCAGCAGCCCAGAGCGCGGGAGCACCGGGGAGCTGTTTTTT. Combining the CDR3 with reference TRBV7-2 and TRBJ2-2 gives the whole variable domain GAGVSQSPSNKVTEKGKDVELRCDPISGHTALYWYRQSLGQGLEFLIYFQGNSAPDKSGLPSDRFSAERTGGSVSTLTIQRTQQEDSAVYLCASSPERGSTGELFFGEGSRLTVL.

This chain joins TRBV4-3 and TRBJ1-2, with 9 bases lining up with TRBD1. The CDR3 extends over 17 amino acids. Per the germline V gene, CDR1 is LGHNA and CDR2 is YSLEER. The junction had 14 bases not matched to a gene; V was cut back by 1 base and J by 8 bases. CDR3 sequence: CASSQGVPGQGVRGYTF. CDR3 nucleotide sequence: TGCGCCAGCAGCCAAGGGGTTCCGGGACAGGGAGTTAGAGGCTACACCTTC.

This sequence joins TRBV10-3 and TRBJ2-3, with D tentatively TRBD1 (6 bases). CDR1 ENHRY and CDR2 SYGVKD come from the germline V gene. The length of the CDR3 is 14 residues. V lost 8 bases, J lost 1 base, and 13 bases lay in between. This CDR3 reads CAISDRTGTDTQYF. The DNA for the CDR3 is TGTGCCATCTCTGACAGGACTGGCACAGATACGCAGTATTTT.

The V gene is TRBV20-1, the J gene TRBJ2-3; 10 bases are a match to TRBD2. The CDR3 covers 14 residues. Trimming at V came to 5 bases and at J to 2 bases, leaving 4 bases not matched to a gene. From germline, CDR1 is DFQATT and CDR2 SNEGSKA (reference sequence). The CDR3 protein is CSASGTSDTDTQYF. CDR3 nucleotide sequence: TGCAGTGCTTCCGGGACTAGCGACACAGATACGCAGTATTTT.

Details on this clonotype: The junction shows a germline mismatch at one end, possibly a read error. V is TRBV25-1 and J is TRBJ2-7, with 8 bases lining up with TRBD2. CDR3 length: 14 amino acids. CDR1 is MGHDK, CDR2 SYGVNS, per germline. The CDR3 spells CASSAASGSYKQYF. The CDR3 coding sequence is TGTGCCAGCAGTGCGGCTAGCGGGTCCTACAAGCAGTACTTC.

This chain connects TRBV12-3 or TRBV12-4 to TRBJ2-1, with 7 bases lining up with TRBD1. CDR3 length: 15 residues. Trimming took 7 bases from V and 4 from J; bases not matched to a gene: 10. This CDR3 reads CASTSRQGFYNEQFF. The CDR3 DNA reads TGTGCCAGCACTTCCCGACAGGGTTTTTACAATGAGCAGTTCTTC.

The CDR3 spells CASSLALTNEQFF. For the CDR3, the DNA is TGCGCCAGCAGCTTGGCCTTGACTAATGAGCAGTTCTTC. This rearrangement joins TRBV5-1 to TRBJ2-1; D unresolved. The CDR3 is 13 amino acids. Looked up from germline, CDR1 is SGHRS and CDR2 is YFSETQ. The V end was cut by 0 bases, the J end by 7 bases, with 8 bases between.

This clonotype was seen a few times. The chain has TRBV6-5 and TRBJ2-5, with a weak D call TRBD2 (5 bases). Germline assignment: CDR1 MNHEY and CDR2 SVGAGI. With 2 bases removed from V and 0 bases from J, the gap between germline ends came to 7 bases. The CDR3 is made up of 14 amino acids. The CDR3 spells CASSYVTNQETQYF. Here the CDR3 DNA reads TGTGCCAGCAGTTACGTGACTAACCAAGAGACCCAGTACTTC.

The chain carries TRBV5-6 and TRBJ2-5, with a weak D call TRBD1 (5 bases). CDR3 length: 15 amino acids. Per the germline V gene, CDR1 is SGHDT and CDR2 is YYEEEE. The germline V and J ends were trimmed by 1 base and 2 bases, with 12 bases remaining between them. The CDR3, as DNA: TGTGCCAGCAGCTTGATCAAAGACAGACAAGAGACCCAGTACTTC. Amino acids: CASSLIKDRQETQYF.

This clonotype was observed a single time. The junction differs from germline at one of its ends, possibly a read error. J is TRBJ2-6 and V is TRBV7-2, with a weak D call TRBD1 (5 bases). This CDR3 contains 15 residues. CDR1 is SGHTA and CDR2 is FQGNSA in the germline V gene. The CDR3 is CASSLGLSGASVLTF. The CDR3 DNA reads TGTGCCAGCAGCTTAGGCCTTTCTGGGGCCAGCGTCCTGACTTTC.

The table lists this clonotype with a few counts. This chain links TRBV7-9 with TRBJ2-3, with 7 bases identical to TRBD2. The germline V gene encodes CDR1 SEHNR and CDR2 FQNEAQ (reference sequence). This CDR3 is built from 15 residues. With 6 bases clipped from V and 4 bases from J, the junction kept 10 bases outside the gene matches. This CDR3 reads CASSEAGAVADTQYF. CDR3 sequence (DNA): TGTGCCAGCAGTGAGGCGGGAGCAGTTGCAGATACGCAGTATTTT.

This rearrangement joins TRBV2 to TRBJ2-2; 7 nucleotides align to TRBD2. Per germline, CDR1 SNHLY and CDR2 FYNNEI. V lost 6 bases and J lost 6; bases outside the gene matches: 10. The CDR3 has 15 amino acids. This chain's CDR3 is CASSRLAGGAGELFF. As DNA, the CDR3 is TGTGCCAGCAGCAGACTAGCCGGAGGGGCCGGGGAGCTGTTTTTT.

The table lists this clonotype with a few counts. This chain links TRBV10-3 with TRBJ2-3; possibly TRBD2 for D (5 bases). Deletions cut 3 bases from V and 2 bases from J, with 15 bases between. Germline CDR1 ENHRY, CDR2 SYGVKD. The CDR3 length is 16 residues. The CDR3 loop is CAISDTGRRNTDTQYF. The DNA for the CDR3 is TGTGCCATCAGTGATACGGGCAGGAGGAACACAGATACGCAGTATTTT.

For this clonotype: Germline is not matched at one junction end, which may reflect a read error. This sequence joins TRBV2 and TRBJ2-6; D remains unclear. CDR3 size: 17 residues. Germline values: CDR1 SNHLY, CDR2 FYNNEI. The CDR3 region is CASSPLRATSEANVLTF. CDR3 in DNA: TGTGCCAGCAGTCCCCTCCGCGCAACCTCTGAGGCCAACGTCCTGACTTTC.

In its sample, this clonotype was seen a few times. The V gene is TRBV2, the J gene TRBJ2-5, with D possibly matching TRBD2 (6 bases). From germline, CDR1 is SNHLY and CDR2 FYNNEI. The CDR3 consists of 13 residues. Trimming removed 8 bases from V and 4 bases from J, with 14 bases in between. The CDR3 DNA is TGTGCCAGCCAAAGACTAGTCGCAGAGACCCAGTACTTC. Its translation is CASQRLVAETQYF.

The V call is TRBV3-1, the J call TRBJ1-6; 9 bases agree with TRBD1. CDR1 is LGHDT, CDR2 YNNKEL, per germline (reference sequence). Trimming took 4 bases from V and 5 from J; bases not matched to a gene: 0. The CDR3 is 14 residues long. The CDR3 bases are TGTGCCAGCAGCCGACAGGGGGATAATTCACCCCTCCACTTT. Protein product: CASSRQGDNSPLHF.

This clonotype was seen more than once but under ten times. The chain recombines TRBV28 with TRBJ2-4; a weak D match, TRBD2 (6 bases). The J call may be incorrect, as the DNA end agrees better with TRBJ2-7. Per germline, CDR1 MDHEN and CDR2 SYDVKM. The CDR3 loop spans 12 amino acids. The CDR3 loop is CASSLGLLEQYF. CDR3 in DNA: TGTGCCAGCAGTTTGGGACTTCTCGAGCAGTACTTC.

The chain couples TRBV5-1 to TRBJ2-3; the match to TRBD2 covers 8 bases. Looked up from germline, CDR1 is SGHRS and CDR2 is YFSETQ. The junction had 7 bases not matched to a gene; V was cut back by 0 bases and J by 4 bases. There are 16 residues in the CDR3. CDR3 amino acids: CASSLEGGLASDTQYF. CDR3 nucleotides: TGCGCCAGCAGCTTGGAGGGAGGACTAGCATCAGATACGCAGTATTTT.

The chain couples TRBV7-2 to TRBJ2-7; the D is unclear. The closer fit of TRBJ2-5 to the DNA end suggests the J call may be wrong. Germline loops: CDR1 SGHTA, CDR2 FQGNSA. The length of the CDR3 is 12 residues. CDR3 sequence: CASSLRRRTQYF. CDR3 nucleotides: TGTGCCAGCAGCTTAAGGAGACGGACCCAGTACTTC.

The rearrangement links TRBV20-1 to TRBJ2-5; 8 positions match TRBD1. This CDR3 spans 13 amino acids. Germline V gives CDR1 DFQATT, CDR2 SNEGSKA (reference sequence). Trimming at V came to 6 bases and at J to 6 bases, leaving 9 bases not matched to a gene. This chain's CDR3 is CSAAPGQGKTQYF. For the CDR3, the DNA is TGCAGTGCGGCCCCAGGACAGGGCAAGACCCAGTACTTC.

As to this clonotype: One end of the junction is discordant with germline, which a read error may explain. The gene calls are TRBV3-1 and TRBJ2-5; 10 nucleotides line up with TRBD1. From germline, CDR1 is LGHDT and CDR2 YNNKEL (reference sequence). The CDR3 sequence is 15 residues long. DNA of the CDR3: TGTGCCGGCAGCCAAGGGACAGGGGCTCAAGAGACCCAGTACTTC. Translating gives CAGSQGTGAQETQYF.